This is a list of T cell receptor beta chains from one sample in a study of blood T cell repertoires in COVID-19. Produced via immunoSEQ multiplex PCR; TCRdb's table is partial and in-frame only. This table has tens of thousands of clones, about 76% appearing once. Material for sequencing was peripheral blood. These receptors all stem from a man older than 75 with acute or convalescent COVID-19. CDR3s include the opening cysteine and the closing phenylalanine or tryptophan. D genes are given only for firm matches. The size field is filled for only some rows; it gives once, few, many or a size class.

>-|TRBV6-1|TRBJ2-7|-
CASSEGGRDYEQYF
TGTGCCAGCAGTGAAGGAGGCAGGGACTACGAGCAGTACTTC
>-|TRBV14|TRBJ2-2|-
CASSRDITNTGELFF
TGTGCCAGCAGCCGGGACATTACGAACACCGGGGAGCTGTTTTTT
>-|TRBV7-8|TRBJ2-5|-
CASSLRSGLRGTQYF
TGTGCCAGCAGCTTAAGAAGCGGTTTGCGGGGGACCCAGTACTTC
>-|TRBV18|TRBJ1-2|TRBD1
CASSPTQGASNGYTF
TGTGCCAGCTCACCAACCCAGGGGGCGTCGAATGGCTACACCTTC
>once|TRBV18|TRBJ2-2|-
CASSPRLGGDTGELFF
TGTGCCAGCTCTCCCCGACTGGGAGGCGACACCGGGGAGCTGTTTTTT
>-|TRBV4-1|TRBJ1-2|TRBD1
CASSEQGASYGYTF
TGCGCCAGCAGCGAACAGGGGGCGAGCTATGGCTACACCTTC
>-|TRBV29-1|TRBJ2-1|TRBD1
CSVESTTGINYNEQFF
TGCAGCGTCGAATCCACGACAGGGATAAACTACAATGAGCAGTTCTTC
>few|TRBV5-6|TRBJ2-7|TRBD1
CASSLFGTGFHEQYF
TGTGCCAGCAGCTTGTTTGGGACAGGTTTCCACGAGCAGTACTTC
>-|TRBV9|TRBJ2-1|-
CASSPTPSADNEQFF
TGTGCCAGCAGCCCCACACCGTCCGCCGACAATGAGCAGTTCTTC
>-|TRBV27|TRBJ2-7|-
CASSSLPSYEQYF
TGTGCCAGCAGTTCCCTCCCTTCCTACGAGCAGTACTTC
>-|TRBV28|TRBJ1-2|-
CASSHRYGYTF
TGTGCCAGCAGCCACAGGTATGGCTACACCTTC
>-|TRBV7-9|TRBJ1-4|TRBD1
CASSLGTGAFNEKLFF
TGTGCCAGCAGCTTAGGGACAGGGGCCTTTAATGAAAAACTGTTTTTT
>few|TRBV6-5|TRBJ1-3|-
CACRSSGNTIYF
TGTGCCTGCCGGTCCTCTGGAAACACCATATATTTT
>-|TRBV21-1|TRBJ1-6|-
CASSTPRTGGNSPLHF
TGTGCCAGCAGCACCCCACGGACAGGGGGTAACTCACCCCTCCACTTT
>few|TRBV7-9|TRBJ2-7|-
CASSLEASGTPYEQYF
TGTGCCAGCAGCTTAGAGGCGAGCGGAACCCCCTACGAGCAGTACTTC
>-|TRBV10-2|TRBJ2-4|TRBD2
CASSLTSGGKNIQYF
TGCGCCAGCAGTTTGACTAGCGGTGGAAAAAACATTCAGTACTTC
>-|TRBV19|TRBJ1-6|-
CASSIIGSDSPLHF
TGTGCCAGTAGTATAATTGGCAGCGATTCACCCCTCCACTTT
>-|TRBV28|TRBJ2-1|TRBD2
CASSLTSGSVEQFF
TGTGCCAGCAGTTTAACTAGCGGGAGCGTTGAGCAGTTCTTC
>-|TRBV7-2|TRBJ1-1|-
CASSLRGGRTEAFF
TGTGCCAGCAGCTTGCGGGGAGGTAGGACTGAAGCTTTCTTT
>-|TRBV2|TRBJ1-5|-
CASSERGGESPNQPQHF
TGTGCCAGCAGTGAAAGGGGGGGGGAGTCCCCCAATCAGCCCCAGCATTTT
>-|TRBV10-3|TRBJ2-1|TRBD2
CAITPLAGVYNEQFF
TGTGCCATCACCCCTCTAGCGGGAGTCTACAATGAGCAGTTCTTC
>-|TRBV6-2/TRBV6-3|TRBJ1-4|-
CASSWGATNEKLFF
TGTGCCAGCAGTTGGGGGGCAACTAATGAAAAACTGTTTTTT
>-|TRBV5-1|TRBJ1-4|-
CASSLARGTNEKLFF
TGCGCCAGCAGCTTGGCTAGGGGCACTAATGAAAAACTGTTTTTT
>few|TRBV6-1|TRBJ2-2|TRBD1
CASSRTGAPTGELFF
TGTGCCAGCAGTCGGACAGGGGCTCCCACCGGGGAGCTGTTTTTT
>-|TRBV2|TRBJ1-1|TRBD1
CASSLDRGNTKAFF
TGTGCCAGCAGCCTAGACAGGGGGAACACTAAAGCTTTCTTT
>-|TRBV2|TRBJ1-4|-
CASSEALSIRGAEKLFF
TGTGCCAGCAGTGAAGCGCTTAGTATCAGGGGAGCTGAAAAACTGTTTTTT
>-|TRBV28|TRBJ2-3|-
CASSLSRASTDTQYF
TGTGCCAGCAGTTTAAGCAGGGCTAGCACAGATACGCAGTATTTT
>few|TRBV14|TRBJ2-5|-
CASSQEFGPGSTQYF
TGTGCCAGCAGCCAAGAATTTGGGCCAGGTAGTACCCAGTACTTC
>-|TRBV4-2|TRBJ2-6|-
CASSQSDGLDVLTF
TGTGCCAGCAGCCAAAGCGATGGACTGGACGTCCTGACTTTC
>-|TRBV6-5|TRBJ2-7|-
CASSYSSPGSYEQYF
TGTGCCAGCAGTTACTCGAGCCCGGGATCCTACGAGCAGTACTTC
>-|TRBV5-6|TRBJ2-7|-
CASSLGAIRYEQYF
TGTGCCAGCAGCTTGGGGGCGATCCGTTACGAGCAGTACTTC
>once|TRBV28|TRBJ1-2|TRBD1
CASLGHRGYGYTF
TGTGCCAGCTTAGGACACAGGGGCTATGGCTACACCTTC
>-|TRBV10-3|TRBJ1-5|TRBD1
CAISGQENQPQHF
TGTGCCATCTCGGGACAGGAGAATCAGCCCCAGCATTTT
>-|TRBV10-3|TRBJ1-5|-
CAISDLGRGNQPQHF
TGTGCCATCAGTGATTTAGGGAGGGGCAATCAGCCCCAGCATTTT
>few|TRBV2|TRBJ2-1|TRBD1
CASTKTGTGGSGQFF
TGTGCCAGCACAAAAACCGGGACAGGGGGCAGTGGGCAGTTCTTC
>-|TRBV6-1|TRBJ1-2|TRBD1
CASSERTGIYGYTF
TGTGCCAGCAGTGAAAGGACAGGGATCTATGGCTACACCTTC
>once|TRBV27|TRBJ1-2|TRBD1
CASSPGQGRGYTF
TGTGCCAGCAGTCCTGGACAGGGTAGAGGCTACACCTTC
>-|TRBV27|TRBJ2-4|-
CASSLGRATTNIQYF
TGTGCCAGCAGTTTGGGCAGGGCGACGACAAACATTCAGTACTTC
>few|TRBV24-1|TRBJ2-7|TRBD1
CATSSGTGNPSSYEQYF
TGTGCCACCAGTTCCGGGACAGGGAACCCGAGCTCCTACGAGCAGTACTTC
>once|TRBV6-7|TRBJ2-7|TRBD1
CASSYTGQRSYEQYF
TGTGCCAGCAGTTACACGGGACAGCGCTCCTACGAGCAGTACTTC
>few|TRBV7-9|TRBJ2-3|-
CASSLGLSKADTQYF
TGTGCCAGCAGCCTCGGACTAAGTAAGGCAGATACGCAGTATTTT